One and the same sample provided the 7 T cell receptor beta chains below, sequenced in a study of T cells after yellow fever vaccination. TCRdb reanalysed the 5' RACE reads using MiXCR and keeps one entry per CDR3 protein. The sample includes about 210,000 distinct CDR3 sequences, 6.7% of them seen just once. The starting material was CD4+ T cells sorted from PBMCs, obtained on the day of the yellow fever booster vaccination. The origin of the receptors is a man aged 30 to 39 who received the YFV17D yellow fever vaccine.

This clonotype turned up a few times. The rearrangement links TRBV30 to TRBJ2-4, with no clear D. V gave up 0 bases and J gave up 5 bases, with 11 bases separating them. The CDR3 extends over 14 amino acids. The germline gives CDR1 GTSNPN, CDR2 SVGIG (reference sequence). The CDR3 sequence: CAWSVHHGENIQYF. In DNA form, the CDR3 reads TGTGCCTGGAGTGTACACCACGGAGAAAACATTCAGTACTTC.

The sample holds many counts of this clonotype. The rearrangement uses TRBV5-1 and TRBJ2-1; 9 positions agree with TRBD2. V lost 0 bases, J lost 4 bases, and 14 bases stayed unmatched. The CDR3 is made up of 19 amino acids. In germline, CDR1 is SGHRS, CDR2 YFSETQ. The CDR3 DNA reads as TGCGCCAGCAGCTTGGCCGAGCTAGCGGGGTTAAGGACTTACAATGAGCAGTTCTTC. It is translated as CASSLAELAGLRTYNEQFF.

In this sample, this clonotype turned up many times. The chain couples TRBV6-2 or TRBV6-3 to TRBJ2-5; no clear D. The germline gives CDR1 MNHEY, CDR2 SVGEGT. Trimming stripped 5 bases from V and 2 bases from J, with 9 bases between. The length of the CDR3 is 13 residues. In nucleotides, the CDR3 is TGTGCCAGCAGTAAGATCTTACAAGAGACCCAGTACTTC. Protein product: CASSKILQETQYF.

The chain carries TRBV11-2 and TRBJ2-1, with unresolved D. The CDR3 has 13 amino acids. With 2 bases removed from V and 5 bases from J, the gap between germline ends came to 7 bases. CDR1 and CDR2 from the germline V gene are SGHAT and FQNNGV. The CDR3 DNA sequence: TGTGCCAGCAGCTTAATCCGAAACAATGAGCAGTTCTTC. Protein sequence: CASSLIRNNEQFF.

The table lists this clonotype with many counts. J is TRBJ1-5 and V is TRBV6-1; possible D gene TRBD1, 5 bases. V dropped 1 base and J dropped 5 bases, with 9 bases sitting between them. CDR1 and CDR2 from the germline V gene are MNHNS and SASEGT. This CDR3 region has 14 residues. This chain's CDR3 is CASSEGQIHQPQHF. CDR3 nucleotides: TGTGCCAGCAGTGAAGGACAGATACATCAGCCCCAGCATTTT.

This clonotype was recorded at least ten times. The DNA of the CDR3 is TGTGCCAGCAGCTTGGCAGATCCCCCATACGAGCAGTACTTC. The encoded protein is CASSLADPPYEQYF. The rearrangement links TRBV13 to TRBJ2-7, with D unclear. Germline lookup yields CDR1 PRHDT and CDR2 FYEKMQ (reference sequence). Trimming left V 3 bases short and J 4 bases short, with 13 bases between. CDR3 length equals 14 residues.

This chain uses TRBV7-2 with TRBJ2-7; weak D call: TRBD2 (6 bases). This CDR3 is 15 amino acids long. Germline V gene sequence: CDR1 SGHTA, CDR2 FQGNSA. Between the trimmed V and J ends, which lost 5 bases and 3 bases, there was a span of 17 bases. In DNA form, the CDR3 reads TGTGCCAGCAGCCCTACCCGGGAGAAAGTCTACGAGCAGTACTTC. It is translated as CASSPTREKVYEQYF.